The 29 T cell receptor beta chains presented below share a single source sample, sequenced in a study of T cells in Graves' hyperthyroidism and ophthalmopathy. The investigators amplified TCR beta CDR3 regions from RNA transcripts. The study used the HTBI primer set for a first-round RT-PCR of the TCR CDR3. TCRdb re-called the multiplex PCR reads through MiXCR, storing one row per CDR3 protein. The data show 700,000 or so distinct CDR3 sequences, with approximately 14% seen just once and around 12% held by the top ten. The source material was blood. The receptor source for this set is a woman aged 45-65 years with Graves' ophthalmopathy.

The chain carries TRBV9 and TRBJ2-1; 7 nucleotides agree with TRBD2. V trimming: 0 bases; J trimming: 4 bases; junction bases outside the gene matches: 7. The CDR3 length is 16 residues. CDR1 SGDLS and CDR2 YYNGEE come from the germline V gene. The CDR3 loop is CASSVGREAVYNEQFF. CDR3 in DNA: TGTGCCAGCAGCGTAGGTCGGGAGGCGGTTTACAATGAGCAGTTCTTC. Together with reference TRBV9 and TRBJ2-1, the CDR3 gives the full variable domain: DSGVTQTPKHLITATGQRVTLRCSPRSGDLSVYWYQQSLDQGLQFLIQYYNGEERAKGNILERFSAQQFPDLHSELNLSSLELGDSALYFCASSVGREAVYNEQFFGPGTRLTVL.

V and J are TRBV9 and TRBJ2-1; 10 bases line up with TRBD1. From germline, CDR1 is SGDLS and CDR2 YYNGEE. The CDR3 has 13 residues. Trimming took 7 bases from V and 6 from J; bases not matched to a gene: 4. In DNA form, the CDR3 reads TGTGCCAGCGGACGGACAGGGGGCAATGAGCAGTTCTTC. As protein: CASGRTGGNEQFF.

This clonotype was recorded once. V and J are TRBV7-9 and TRBJ1-4, with no clear D. V was cut by 5 bases and J by 8 bases, with 12 bases left in between. CDR3 length equals 13 residues. Germline loops: CDR1 SEHNR, CDR2 FQNEAQ (reference sequence). DNA of the CDR3: TGTGCCAGCAGCCAAACGGGAGCCGAAAAACTGTTTTTT. It is translated as CASSQTGAEKLFF.

This clonotype was counted ten times or more. V and J are TRBV5-6 and TRBJ1-1; 7 nucleotides align to TRBD1. This CDR3 is 13 amino acids long. V lost 2 bases, J lost 5 bases, and 3 bases stayed unmatched. Germline V gene sequence: CDR1 SGHDT, CDR2 YYEEEE. The CDR3: CASSFGTETEAFF. CDR3 bases: TGTGCCAGCAGCTTTGGGACAGAGACTGAAGCTTTCTTT. Full variable domain (remainder filled in from reference TRBV5-6 and TRBJ1-1): DAGVTQSPTHLIKTRGQQVTLRCSPKSGHDTVSWYQQALGQGPQFIFQYYEEEERQRGNFPDRFSGHQFPNYSSELNVNALLLGDSALYLCASSFGTETEAFFGQGTRLTVV.

The chain uses TRBV7-6 and TRBJ2-3; TRBD2 matches 10 bases. Germline CDR1 reads SGHVS; CDR2 reads FNYEAQ. The CDR3 extends over 16 amino acids. J was trimmed by 2 bases and V by 2 bases; bases with no gene match: 4. CDR3 region: CASSLKGLAYTDTQYF. For the CDR3, the DNA is TGTGCCAGCAGCTTAAAGGGACTAGCGTACACAGATACGCAGTATTTT.

This clonotype was seen repeatedly, ten times or more. This chain links TRBV5-1 with TRBJ2-7; 15 bases are a match to TRBD2. V lost 4 bases, J lost 0 bases, and 11 bases stayed unmatched. Germline CDR1 SGHRS, CDR2 YFSETQ. This CDR3 spans 19 amino acids. The chain's CDR3 is CASSPWTSGRVSGSYEQYF. The CDR3 DNA sequence: TGCGCCAGCAGCCCCTGGACTAGCGGGAGGGTCTCCGGCTCCTACGAGCAGTACTTC.

The gene calls are TRBV7-9 and TRBJ2-4, with 8 bases lining up with TRBD1. In germline, CDR1 is SEHNR, CDR2 FQNEAQ (reference sequence). CDR3 length: 14 amino acids. J lost 5 bases, V lost 5 bases, and 5 bases had no gene match. CDR3 in amino acids: CASSPTGGQNIQYF. CDR3 nucleotide sequence: TGTGCCAGCAGCCCAACAGGGGGTCAAAACATTCAGTACTTC.

This clonotype was seen only a few times. The chain uses TRBV20-1 and TRBJ2-2, with 8 bases aligning to TRBD2. Germline lookup yields CDR1 DFQATT and CDR2 SNEGSKA (reference sequence). The CDR3 contains 15 residues. CDR3 sequence (DNA): TGCAGCATCTGGGGAGCGGGAGATAACACCGGGGAGCTGTTTTTT. It specifies CSIWGAGDNTGELFF.

The chain carries TRBV3-1 and TRBJ2-2; 9 bases agree with TRBD2. Germline lookup yields CDR1 LGHDT and CDR2 YNNKEL (reference sequence). With 1 base clipped from V and 7 bases from J, the junction kept 7 bases outside the gene matches. This CDR3 spans 16 amino acids. DNA for the CDR3: TGTGCCAGCAGCCAAGTTAGCGGGAGAGGGGTCGGGGAGCTGTTTTTT. Its translation: CASSQVSGRGVGELFF.

This sequence joins TRBV3-1 and TRBJ2-1, with TRBD2 matching over 11 bases. The CDR3 has 17 residues. The V gene end was trimmed by 0 bases and the J gene end by 7 bases; junction bases not matched to a gene: 8. Germline assignment: CDR1 LGHDT and CDR2 YNNKEL (reference sequence). CDR3 DNA: TGTGCCAGCAGCCAAGATTCTGTAGCGGGAGGGCTTAATGAGCAGTTCTTC. This encodes CASSQDSVAGGLNEQFF.

Only a few counts were recorded for this clonotype. The genes are TRBV29-1 and TRBJ2-1; 13 bases are a match to TRBD2. Germline V CDR1 and CDR2: SQVTM, ANQGSEA. CDR3 length: 17 residues. V lost 4 bases to trimming and J lost 4 bases; unmatched junction nucleotides: 10. This chain's CDR3 is CSVARRLAGGQYNEQFF. Written as DNA, the CDR3 is TGCAGCGTTGCCCGACGACTAGCGGGAGGCCAATACAATGAGCAGTTCTTC.

This rearrangement joins TRBV24-1 to TRBJ2-2; 7 bases line up with TRBD1. After removal of 9 bases from V and 2 bases from J, the junction contained 14 bases not matched to a gene. The germline V gene has CDR1 KGHDR and CDR2 SFDVKD. CDR3 length equals 17 residues. The CDR3: CATGHWDSLSNTGELFF. The DNA for the CDR3 is TGTGCCACCGGCCATTGGGACAGCCTGTCAAACACCGGGGAGCTGTTTTTT.

This clonotype was detected a few times. The chain is built from TRBV27 and TRBJ1-2; 7 bases are a match to TRBD1. The CDR3 totals 14 residues. Germline V gene sequence: CDR1 MNHEY, CDR2 SMNVEV (reference sequence). Germline trimming cut 5 bases from V and 7 bases from J; bases unmatched to any gene: 10. Here the CDR3 reads CASSRQGGLGGYTF. DNA of the CDR3: TGTGCCAGCAGTCGGCAGGGGGGATTGGGTGGCTACACCTTC.

The table lists this clonotype with many counts. V usage is TRBV27 and J usage is TRBJ1-2, with 9 positions matching TRBD1. The V gene's germline CDR1 is MNHEY and CDR2 SMNVEV (reference sequence). The J segment lost 3 bases and the V segment lost 6 bases, leaving 5 bases of the junction unmatched. The CDR3 is 14 amino acids. This CDR3 reads CASSPGTGYYGYTF. The CDR3 DNA is TGTGCCAGCAGCCCCGGGACAGGGTACTATGGCTACACCTTC.

This clonotype occurred many times. V usage is TRBV18 and J usage is TRBJ2-7; 9 bases agree with TRBD1. Germline CDR1 reads KGHSH; CDR2 reads LQKENI. V dropped 2 bases and J dropped 5; count of bases not matched to a gene: 1. This CDR3 is 13 amino acids long. The CDR3 reads CASSPTGGNEQYF. The DNA for the CDR3 is TGTGCCAGCTCACCAACAGGGGGCAACGAGCAGTACTTC.

This clonotype came up many times. V and J are TRBV11-2 and TRBJ1-1; TRBD1 matches 9 bases. V lost 3 bases, J lost 9 bases, and 5 bases stayed unmatched. The germline V gene encodes CDR1 SGHAT and CDR2 FQNNGV. The CDR3 is 13 amino acids. The CDR3, as DNA: TGTGCCAGCAGCTTTCCCGGGACAGGGCAAGCTTTCTTT. Protein product: CASSFPGTGQAFF.

The rearrangement joins TRBV10-3 to TRBJ1-6; TRBD1 matches 7 bases. The CDR3 is made up of 14 amino acids. Germline loops: CDR1 ENHRY, CDR2 SYGVKD. Trimming cost V 3 bases and J 14 bases; bases outside gene matches: 10. CDR3 sequence: CAISERGGAETLHF. CDR3 coding DNA: TGTGCCATCAGTGAAAGAGGGGGCGCGGAAACCCTCCACTTT.

There are many counts of this clonotype. The chain joins TRBV20-1 to TRBJ2-7; 9 bases fit TRBD1. This CDR3 has 14 amino acids. The ends lost 5 bases at V and 2 bases at J; junction bases unmatched: 7. The germline gives CDR1 DFQATT, CDR2 SNEGSKA (reference sequence). The CDR3 sequence is CSAPSQGAAYEQYF. The DNA of the CDR3 is TGCAGTGCTCCGTCACAGGGGGCTGCCTACGAGCAGTACTTC.

In this sample, this clonotype turned up many times. The CDR3 DNA is TGCAGTGCTAGCAGAACCCCTGGGGATACGCAGTATTTT. Translated: CSASRTPGDTQYF. The chain couples TRBV20-1 to TRBJ2-3; D is undetermined. With 3 bases removed from V and 6 bases from J, the gap between germline ends came to 13 bases. Germline V gene data show CDR1 as DFQATT and CDR2 as SNEGSKA (reference sequence). This CDR3 has 13 residues.

V and J are TRBV20-1 and TRBJ2-3, with 8 bases identical to TRBD2. The length of the CDR3 is 15 residues. Germline lookup yields CDR1 DFQATT and CDR2 SNEGSKA (reference sequence). Germline trimming cut 1 base from V and 2 bases from J; bases unmatched to any gene: 5. Here the CDR3 reads CSARGGSGITDTQYF. The CDR3 DNA reads TGCAGTGCTAGAGGAGGTAGCGGGATCACAGATACGCAGTATTTT.

This clonotype occurred many times. The chain is built from TRBV6-1 and TRBJ2-2; D may be TRBD1 (5 bases). There are 15 residues in the CDR3. Germline CDR1 MNHNS, CDR2 SASEGT. The V end lost 6 bases, the J end lost 2 bases, and 13 bases lay between the germline ends. DNA of the CDR3: TGTGCCAGCAGATTTCATCAGGGAAACACCGGGGAGCTGTTTTTT. As protein: CASRFHQGNTGELFF.

This clonotype has only one observation. V and J are TRBV28 and TRBJ1-2; TRBD1 matches 9 bases. The V and J ends lost 8 bases and 6 bases, in that order; junction bases with no gene match: 10. The CDR3 covers 14 residues. Germline-derived CDR1 and CDR2 are MDHEN and SYDVKM. The CDR3 bases are TGTGCCAGCTCTAAACCCGGGACAGGGAATGGCTACACCTTC. Translated: CASSKPGTGNGYTF.

This clonotype came up many times. The V call is TRBV6-1, the J call TRBJ2-7, with TRBD1 identical over 8 bases. Germline assignment: CDR1 MNHNS and CDR2 SASEGT. The CDR3 runs 14 residues. V was pared by 6 bases and J by 6 bases, with 10 bases of the junction left unmatched. CDR3 amino acids: CASSLTGVGSEQYF. The CDR3, as DNA: TGTGCCAGCAGCCTGACAGGGGTTGGTAGCGAGCAGTACTTC.

V is TRBV9 and J is TRBJ2-2, with 10 bases that match TRBD1. Germline CDR1 is SGDLS and CDR2 is YYNGEE. V was clipped by 0 bases and J by 0 bases; unmatched bases: 8. The CDR3 is 19 amino acids. This chain's CDR3 is CASSVDPGGTGANTGELFF. CDR3 DNA sequence: TGTGCCAGCAGCGTAGACCCGGGAGGGACAGGGGCGAACACCGGGGAGCTGTTTTTT.

The sample holds many counts of this clonotype. The V gene is TRBV28, the J gene TRBJ2-4; no clear D gene. The CDR3 length is 13 residues. Trimming left V 5 bases short and J 7 bases short, with 12 bases between. CDR1 is MDHEN, CDR2 SYDVKM, per germline. CDR3 DNA sequence: TGTGCCAGCAGTCTCTATGGGTCGAACATTCAGTACTTC. Its protein is CASSLYGSNIQYF.

This clonotype was recorded a few times. The J gene is TRBJ2-1, the V gene TRBV20-1; no clear D gene. The germline V gene has CDR1 DFQATT and CDR2 SNEGSKA (reference sequence). There are 13 residues in the CDR3. V lost 1 base, J lost 7 bases, and 11 bases lay in between. CDR3 coding DNA: TGCAGTGCTAGAGTCTCGCGGTTAAATGAGCAGTTCTTC. Translated: CSARVSRLNEQFF.

V and J are TRBV7-6 and TRBJ1-2, with D uncertain. In germline, CDR1 is SGHVS, CDR2 FNYEAQ. V shed 5 bases and J shed 8 bases, with 12 bases lying between them. The CDR3 loop spans 12 amino acids. Written as DNA, the CDR3 is TGTGCCAGCAGCCAGGACTCCTTCGGCTACACCTTC. This gives the protein CASSQDSFGYTF.

This CDR3 is CASSLNRDRVYEQYF. In DNA form, the CDR3 reads TGCGCCAGCAGCCTTAACCGGGACAGGGTATACGAGCAGTACTTC. The chain is built from TRBV5-1 and TRBJ2-7; 9 bases align to TRBD1. The CDR3 contains 15 residues. The germline V gene has CDR1 SGHRS and CDR2 YFSETQ. After removal of 4 bases from V and 4 bases from J, the junction contained 9 bases not matched to a gene.

This clonotype occurred a few times. The chain links TRBV10-3 to TRBJ2-1, with no clear D. Germline V gene lookup returns CDR1 ENHRY and CDR2 SYGVKD. V lost 5 bases and J 8 bases, leaving 16 bases between the germline ends. CDR3 length equals 14 residues. This chain's CDR3 is CAISTSDIYYEQFF. The CDR3 DNA sequence: TGTGCCATCAGTACCTCCGACATATACTATGAGCAGTTCTTC.